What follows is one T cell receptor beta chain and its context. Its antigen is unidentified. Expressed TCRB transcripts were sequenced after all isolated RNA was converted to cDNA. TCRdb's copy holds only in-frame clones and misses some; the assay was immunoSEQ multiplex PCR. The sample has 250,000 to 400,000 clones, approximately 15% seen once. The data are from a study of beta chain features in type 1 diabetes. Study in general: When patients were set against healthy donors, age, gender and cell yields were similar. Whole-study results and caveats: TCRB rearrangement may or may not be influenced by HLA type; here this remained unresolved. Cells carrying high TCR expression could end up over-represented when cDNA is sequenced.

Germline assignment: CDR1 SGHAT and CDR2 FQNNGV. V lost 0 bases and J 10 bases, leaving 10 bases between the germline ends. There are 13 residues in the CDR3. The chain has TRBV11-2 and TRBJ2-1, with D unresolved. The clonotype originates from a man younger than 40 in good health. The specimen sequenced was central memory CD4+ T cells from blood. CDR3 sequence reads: CASSLDPTMEQFF. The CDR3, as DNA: TGTGCCAGCAGCTTAGACCCAACCATGGAGCAGTTCTTC.